A single sample is the source of the 21 T cell receptor beta chains below, sequenced in a study of spatial heterogeneity in lung cancer. Indicated time point: sample taken at primary tumor resection. General study points: Higher tumor mutation counts went along with higher counts of expanded intratumoral alpha and beta TCRs.

In TCRdb, the 5' RACE reads were re-called with MiXCR into one record per CDR3 protein. Of some 7,000 distinct CDR3 sequences listed, 14% are singletons. These receptors' targets are unknown. Specimen: lung tumor tissue, collected at surgery. Receptors were obtained from a female donor with early-stage non-small cell lung cancer.

This clonotype has ten or more counts. This beta chain represents an off-target read in a library built for alpha chains; its size is of limited meaning. As DNA, the CDR3 is TGTGCCAGCAGCTTAAGAACAGTCGTCCAAGAGACCCAGTACTTC. Translated, it gives CASSLRTVVQETQYF. The chain carries TRBV11-2 and TRBJ2-5; unclear D gene. The germline CDR1 and CDR2 sequences are SGHAT and FQNNGV. V was shortened by 2 bases and J by 1 base, with 11 bases between the two germline ends. This CDR3 has 15 amino acids. The whole variable domain, filled in from reference TRBV11-2 and TRBJ2-5, reads EAGVAQSPRYKIIEKRQSVAFWCNPISGHATLYWYQQILGQGPKLLIQFQNNGVVDDSQLPKDRFSAERLKGVDSTLKIQPAKLEDSAVYLCASSLRTVVQETQYFGPGTRLLVL.

This clonotype is deemed medium-sized. The size of this beta chain means little, since it is a stray read in a library made for alpha chains. The CDR3 is CASSLGLEPRRNEQFF. CDR3 nucleotide sequence: TGTGCCAGCAGCTTAGGGCTCGAGCCCAGGAGGAATGAGCAGTTCTTC. The genes are TRBV7-9 and TRBJ2-1; TRBD2 is a possible D gene (5 bases). Trimming cost V 1 base and J 7 bases, with 17 bases left between them. The germline V gene encodes CDR1 SEHNR and CDR2 FQNEAQ (reference sequence). The CDR3 has 16 residues.

Relative to its sample, this clonotype is medium-sized. This beta chain lies outside the target of a library built for alpha chains; its clone size means little. This chain connects TRBV7-9 to TRBJ2-1; 13 bases agree with TRBD2. The ends lost 5 bases at V and 7 bases at J; junction bases unmatched: 11. The germline CDR1 and CDR2 sequences are SEHNR and FQNEAQ (reference sequence). CDR3 length equals 17 residues. For the CDR3, the DNA is TGTGCCAGCAGCCCTCTGCGACTAGCGGGGGGTATAAATGAGCAGTTCTTC. Protein product: CASSPLRLAGGINEQFF.

This clonotype was recorded at least ten times. Within a library made for alpha chains, this beta chain is off target, and its count is uninformative. The rearrangement joins TRBV7-8 to TRBJ2-7, with D perhaps TRBD1 (6 bases). CDR1 and CDR2 from the germline V gene are SGHVS and FQNEAQ. The length of the CDR3 is 13 residues. Trimming left V 4 bases short and J 2 bases short, with 9 bases between. The CDR3 region has the DNA TGTGCCAGCAGCTGGGGACAAGCCTACGAGCAGTACTTC. It specifies CASSWGQAYEQYF.

This clonotype is medium-sized in the sample. This beta chain is an unintended read in a library built for alpha chains; its size means little. The chain couples TRBV7-9 to TRBJ1-2; weak D call: TRBD1 (5 bases). Germline lookup yields CDR1 SEHNR and CDR2 FQNEAQ (reference sequence). Trimming stripped 0 bases from V and 9 bases from J, with 11 bases between. This CDR3 region has 13 residues. The DNA of the CDR3 is TGTGCCAGCAGCTTAGCGGGGGTCCCCCGCTACACCTTC. This codes for CASSLAGVPRYTF.

Turning to this clonotype: The library was prepared for alpha chains; this beta chain is a stray read, so its frequency means little. The rearrangement joins TRBV28 to TRBJ1-2; D is undetermined. Per germline, CDR1 MDHEN and CDR2 SYDVKM. The CDR3 runs to 13 residues. V was shortened by 7 bases and J by 2 bases, with 11 bases between the two germline ends. In nucleotides, the CDR3 is TGTGCCAGCAACCCTTTCAGGAACTATGGCTACACCTTC. Its translation: CASNPFRNYGYTF.

Worth noting for this clonotype: This beta chain is an off-target read within a library intended for alpha chains, so its frequency means little. The chain couples TRBV12-3 or TRBV12-4 to TRBJ1-2; D is possibly TRBD1 (6 bases). V lost 6 bases, J lost 8 bases, and 25 bases lay in between. The CDR3 is 16 amino acids. CDR3 in amino acids: CASRARGGRVVEGYTF. CDR3 sequence (DNA): TGTGCCAGCAGAGCCCGGGGGGGCAGGGTTGTAGAAGGCTACACCTTC.

This clonotype was picked up many times. This beta chain is a stray read from a library made for alpha chains; its abundance is not meaningful. V usage is TRBV5-5 and J usage is TRBJ2-2; D is uncertain. Germline CDR1 is SGHKS and CDR2 is YYEKEE (reference sequence). V lost 0 bases, J lost 1 base, and 7 bases lay in between. This CDR3 comprises 15 residues. The DNA of the CDR3 is TGTGCCAGCAGCTTGGGACCGTTGAACACCGGGGAGCTGTTTTTT. It yields the protein CASSLGPLNTGELFF.

This clonotype was detected only a few times. Little can be read into the size of this beta chain, an off-target read in a library designed for alpha chains. The V and J genes are TRBV6-5 and TRBJ1-4, with 10 nucleotides matching TRBD1. This CDR3 comprises 13 residues. Germline V gene sequence: CDR1 MNHEY, CDR2 SVGAGI. V lost 8 bases, J lost 7 bases, and 4 bases stayed unmatched. The CDR3 bases are TGTGCCAGCCGGGACAGGGGTGCTGAAAAACTGTTTTTT. Translated: CASRDRGAEKLFF.

This clonotype appeared once. A library prepared for alpha chains yielded this beta chain as an off-target read; its size is of little meaning. The V gene is TRBV7-3, the J gene TRBJ2-2; the D gene is possibly TRBD2 (5 bases). This CDR3 is built from 15 residues. V lost 5 bases and J 8 bases, leaving 18 bases between the germline ends. Germline CDR1 and CDR2: SGHTA and FQGTGA. CDR3 sequence reads: CASSPTRVELGELFF. DNA for the CDR3: TGTGCCAGCAGCCCAACGAGGGTGGAGTTAGGGGAGCTGTTTTTT. The variable domain in full, completed from reference TRBV7-3 and TRBJ2-2, reads GAGVSQTPSNKVTEKGKYVELRCDPISGHTALYWYRQSLGQGPEFLIYFQGTGAADDSGLPNDRFFAVRPEGSVSTLKIQRTERGDSAVYLCASSPTRVELGELFFGEGSRLTVL.

This clonotype was found many times. Within a library made for alpha chains, this beta chain is off target, and its count is uninformative. The rearrangement joins TRBV7-2 to TRBJ2-2; possibly TRBD1 for D (6 bases). Looked up from germline, CDR1 is SGHTA and CDR2 is FQGNSA. Trimming stripped 4 bases from V and 7 bases from J, with 10 bases between. The CDR3 consists of 13 residues. CDR3 nucleotides: TGTGCCAGCAGCTCCCGGACAGTCGGGGAGCTGTTTTTT. Its protein product is CASSSRTVGELFF. The full variable domain, with the rest looked up from reference TRBV7-2 and TRBJ2-2, is GAGVSQSPSNKVTEKGKDVELRCDPISGHTALYWYRQSLGQGLEFLIYFQGNSAPDKSGLPSDRFSAERTGGSVSTLTIQRTQQEDSAVYLCASSSRTVGELFFGEGSRLTVL.

This clonotype is classed as medium-sized. Being off target in a library aimed at alpha chains, this beta chain has a size of little meaning. The chain uses TRBV7-9 and TRBJ2-2; TRBD1 matches at 7 bases. After removal of 4 bases from V and 5 bases from J, the junction contained 10 bases not matched to a gene. Per the germline V gene, CDR1 is SEHNR and CDR2 is FQNEAQ (reference sequence). This CDR3 comprises 16 residues. The CDR3 coding sequence is TGTGCCAGCAGCTACTTCAAGGACAGGTCGACCGGGGAGCTGTTTTTT. This codes for CASSYFKDRSTGELFF.

This clonotype has ten or more counts. This beta chain appears as a stray read in a library generated for alpha chains; its size is not informative. The CDR3 nucleotides are TGCAGCGTTGCTGGGCGATATACAAGCAATGAGCAGTTCTTC. It is translated as CSVAGRYTSNEQFF. The chain carries TRBV29-1 and TRBJ2-1; D not certain. V lost 4 bases to trimming and J lost 6 bases, with 16 bases between them. This CDR3 contains 14 residues. Germline values: CDR1 SQVTM, CDR2 ANQGSEA.

The sample holds many counts of this clonotype. A library prepared for alpha chains yielded this beta chain as an off-target read; its size is of little meaning. The gene calls are TRBV4-2 and TRBJ2-4; TRBD2 might be the D (6 bases). There are 14 residues in the CDR3. The V end lost 8 bases, the J end lost 6 bases, and 17 bases lay between the germline ends. Germline loops: CDR1 LGHNA, CDR2 YNFKEQ. Here the CDR3 reads CASSRDSSVNIQYF. The CDR3 DNA is TGTGCCAGCTCCCGGGACTCATCGGTAAACATTCAGTACTTC.

In its sample, this clonotype ranks as medium-sized. The library was built for alpha chains, so this beta chain is an off-target read and its size means little. The chain has TRBV10-3 and TRBJ2-7; 8 bases line up with TRBD2. Per germline, CDR1 ENHRY and CDR2 SYGVKD. This CDR3 has 15 amino acids. With 2 bases clipped from V and 2 bases from J, the junction kept 5 bases outside the gene matches. CDR3 DNA: TGTGCCATCAGTGAGAGCGGGGGTTATACCTACGAGCAGTACTTC. Encoded protein: CAISESGGYTYEQYF.

This clonotype was found many times. Little can be read into the size of this beta chain, an off-target read in a library designed for alpha chains. The chain links TRBV6-5 to TRBJ2-3; 10 bases line up with TRBD1. The trim removed 5 bases at V and 4 bases at J, leaving 6 bases unmatched. This CDR3 contains 15 residues. The germline gives CDR1 MNHEY, CDR2 SVGAGI. CDR3 loop: CASSRSGQGADTQYF. In nucleotides, the CDR3 is TGTGCCAGCAGTCGTAGTGGACAGGGGGCAGATACGCAGTATTTT.

This clonotype was observed many times. This beta chain is a stray read from a library made for alpha chains; its abundance is not meaningful. This rearrangement joins TRBV27 to TRBJ1-2; possibly TRBD1 for D (5 bases). The germline V gene has CDR1 MNHEY and CDR2 SMNVEV (reference sequence). V lost 3 bases to trimming and J lost 6 bases, with 11 bases between them. The CDR3 is 13 amino acids. CDR3 in amino acids: CASSLAQGDGYTF. The CDR3, as DNA: TGTGCCAGCAGTTTGGCGCAGGGAGATGGCTACACCTTC.

This clonotype was observed many times. Since the library was made to target alpha chains, this beta chain is a stray read and its abundance is not meaningful. This rearrangement joins TRBV5-8 to TRBJ2-5; 7 nucleotides agree with TRBD1. Per the germline V gene, CDR1 is SGHTS and CDR2 is YDEGEE. V shed 2 bases and J 0 bases; nucleotides not matched to a gene: 4. This CDR3 contains 15 residues. This CDR3 is CASSFGDRNQETQYF. CDR3 nucleotides: TGTGCCAGCAGCTTCGGGGACAGAAACCAAGAGACCCAGTACTTC.

There are many counts of this clonotype. As an off-target read in a library built for alpha chains, this beta chain has a frequency of little significance. The V call is TRBV27, the J call TRBJ2-7; no firm D call. The germline gives CDR1 MNHEY, CDR2 SMNVEV (reference sequence). V was cut by 1 base and J by 6 bases, with 4 bases left in between. This CDR3 region has 11 residues. CDR3 DNA: TGTGCCAGCAGTTTATACTCCGAGCAGTACTTC. It is translated as CASSLYSEQYF.

This clonotype was counted only a few times. Little can be read into the size of this beta chain, an off-target read in a library designed for alpha chains. The chain employs TRBV29-1 and TRBJ2-6; D remains unclear. The CDR3 spans 14 residues. V lost 2 bases and J 2 bases, leaving 7 bases between the germline ends. In germline, CDR1 is SQVTM, CDR2 ANQGSEA. CDR3 in DNA: TGCAGCGTTGAATCTACCCCTGGGGCCAACGTCCTGACTTTC. This encodes CSVESTPGANVLTF.

The sample holds many counts of this clonotype. Little can be read into the size of this beta chain, an off-target read in a library designed for alpha chains. The J gene is TRBJ2-3, the V gene TRBV18; 7 nucleotides agree with TRBD2. With 3 bases clipped from V and 7 bases from J, the junction kept 10 bases outside the gene matches. The V gene's germline CDR1 is KGHSH and CDR2 LQKENI. The CDR3 consists of 15 residues. The CDR3 loop reads CASSPRGGLGYTQYF. In DNA, the CDR3 is TGTGCCAGCTCACCCCGCGGGGGACTGGGATATACGCAGTATTTT.